This entry lists 16 T cell receptor beta chains sequenced from one sample in a study of control samples from healthy donors and cancer patients. Produced via immunoSEQ multiplex PCR; TCRdb's table is partial and in-frame only. Among about 100,000 clones, around four fifths were seen once, and the ten largest hold around 20%. Sample: blood. The receptors originated from a man aged 30-40 years in good health.

J is TRBJ1-1 and V is TRBV10-3; D may be TRBD1 (6 bases). CDR3 length: 17 amino acids. The ends were cut back, 0 bases at V and 0 bases at J, with 14 bases in the middle. The germline CDR1 and CDR2 sequences are ENHRY and SYGVKD. CDR3 in DNA: TGTGCCATCAGTGAGTCGGACAGCTTACCAGTGAACACTGAAGCTTTCTTT. As protein: CAISESDSLPVNTEAFF.

The rearrangement uses TRBV3-1 (or the pseudogene TRBV3-2) and TRBJ2-7; TRBD1 is a possible D gene (6 bases). Per the germline V gene, CDR1 is LGHDT and CDR2 is YNNKEL (reference sequence). The CDR3 extends over 15 amino acids. V was clipped by 2 bases and J by 2 bases, with 13 bases between them. The CDR3 loop is CASSQLPGQTYEQYF. CDR3 nucleotides: TGTGCCAGCAGCCAACTTCCCGGACAGACCTACGAGCAGTACTTC.

The V and J genes are TRBV6-5 and TRBJ1-2, with D unclear. The ends were cut back, 8 bases at V and 0 bases at J, with 10 bases in the middle. The length of the CDR3 is 13 residues. Germline CDR1 and CDR2: MNHEY and SVGAGI. The CDR3 protein is CASLSSSNYGYTF. The DNA of the CDR3 is TGTGCCAGCTTAAGCAGTTCTAACTATGGCTACACCTTC.

The chain uses TRBV28 and TRBJ1-3; 9 nucleotides agree with TRBD1. J lost 2 bases, V lost 5 bases, and 1 base had no gene match. Germline CDR1 and CDR2: MDHEN and SYDVKM. The CDR3 runs 14 residues. The CDR3 nucleotides are TGTGCCAGCAGTACAGGGGGCCCTGGAAACACCATATATTTT. It encodes CASSTGGPGNTIYF.

The V call is TRBV5-1, the J call TRBJ1-2; D is uncertain. The germline gives CDR1 SGHRS, CDR2 YFSETQ. The CDR3 runs to 15 residues. Trimming removed 0 bases from V and 0 bases from J, with 9 bases in between. CDR3 bases: TGCGCCAGCAGCTTGGGGGATACTACTAACTATGGCTACACCTTC. Its translation: CASSLGDTTNYGYTF. Drawing the rest from reference TRBV5-1 and TRBJ1-2, the complete variable domain is KAGVTQTPRYLIKTRGQQVTLSCSPISGHRSVSWYQQTPGQGLQFLFEYFSETQRNKGNFPGRFSGRQFSNSRSEMNVSTLELGDSALYLCASSLGDTTNYGYTFGSGTRLTVV.

The rearrangement joins TRBV6-5 to TRBJ1-1; D uncertain. Per the germline V gene, CDR1 is MNHEY and CDR2 is SVGAGI. V lost 0 bases, J lost 0 bases, and 2 bases lay in between. The CDR3 sequence is 13 residues long. CDR3 in amino acids: CASSYSVNTEAFF. The CDR3 region has the DNA TGTGCCAGCAGTTACTCGGTGAACACTGAAGCTTTCTTT.

The chain couples TRBV5-1 to TRBJ2-7; D is unresolved. The CDR3 covers 14 residues. V was cut by 0 bases and J by 2 bases, with 9 bases left in between. Germline V lookup: CDR1 SGHRS, CDR2 YFSETQ. The CDR3 bases are TGCGCCAGCAGCTTGGAACCAGGAGCCTACGAGCAGTACTTC. The encoded protein is CASSLEPGAYEQYF.

This clone was seen only a few times. This sequence joins TRBV7-2 and TRBJ2-7, with D possibly being TRBD1 (5 bases). The CDR3 has 13 amino acids. Per germline, CDR1 SGHTA and CDR2 FQGNSA. The germline V and J ends were trimmed by 5 bases and 4 bases, with 12 bases remaining between them. The CDR3 sequence is CASSILQVYEQYF. For the CDR3, the DNA is TGTGCCAGCAGCATCCTACAGGTTTACGAGCAGTACTTC.

A single count supports this clone. The rearrangement uses TRBV2 and TRBJ1-1; 8 positions agree with TRBD1. This CDR3 is 15 amino acids long. V lost 6 bases to trimming and J lost 4 bases; unmatched junction nucleotides: 10. Germline V lookup: CDR1 SNHLY, CDR2 FYNNEI. CDR3 region: CASRDRAQESTEAFF. DNA for the CDR3: TGTGCCAGCAGGGACAGGGCCCAAGAGAGCACTGAAGCTTTCTTT.

CDR3 loop: CASSLGVIDNSPLHF. DNA for the CDR3: TGTGCCAGCAGCTTAGGAGTCATTGATAATTCACCCCTCCACTTT. The V and J genes are TRBV11-2 and TRBJ1-6; D remains ambiguous. Trimming shortened V by 1 base and J by 5 bases, and 9 bases separated the two germline ends. The germline V gene encodes CDR1 SGHAT and CDR2 FQNNGV. This CDR3 spans 15 amino acids.

The J gene is TRBJ2-3, the V gene TRBV7-3; D ambiguous. There are 14 residues in the CDR3. In germline, CDR1 is SGHTA, CDR2 FQGTGA. V lost 4 bases and J 0 bases, leaving 8 bases between the germline ends. CDR3: CASSSGLSTDTQYF. Written as DNA, the CDR3 is TGTGCCAGCAGCTCCGGATTGAGCACAGATACGCAGTATTTT.

This chain uses TRBV6-5 with TRBJ1-1, with a tentative D call TRBD1 (6 bases). The CDR3 totals 10 residues. Germline values: CDR1 MNHEY, CDR2 SVGAGI. V lost 7 bases, J lost 11 bases, and 11 bases lay in between. The CDR3 here is CASNWGQAFF. Here the CDR3 DNA reads TGTGCCAGCAATTGGGGGCAGGCTTTCTTT.

A single count supports this clone. Distinct nucleotide sequences in the sample also encode this CDR3. This chain's CDR3 is CASSLAGSGNTIYF. The CDR3 DNA follows: TGTGCCAGCAGCTTGGCAGGCTCTGGAAACACCATATATTTT. The chain couples TRBV5-5 to TRBJ1-3, with D unclear. Germline assignment: CDR1 SGHKS and CDR2 YYEKEE (reference sequence). V was shortened by 0 bases and J by 0 bases, with 4 bases between the two germline ends. This CDR3 contains 14 residues.

This chain connects TRBV21-1 to TRBJ1-3. TRBV21-1 is deemed a pseudogene. This CDR3 region has 19 residues. The CDR3 reads CASSKPNQPRGSSGNTIYF. The CDR3 nucleotides read TGTGCCAGCAGCAAACCCAACCAACCTCGGGGATCCTCTGGAAACACCATATATTTT.

The rearrangement links TRBV10-2 to TRBJ1-4; D perhaps matches TRBD1 (6 bases). Germline CDR1 reads WSHSY; CDR2 reads SAAADI. The CDR3 has 15 residues. Trimming took 0 bases from V and 6 from J, leaving 11 bases between them. The DNA for the CDR3 is TGCGCCAGCAGTGAGTCGATCAGGGGACATGAAAAACTGTTTTTT. Protein: CASSESIRGHEKLFF.

This clone came up once. The rearrangement links TRBV7-9 to TRBJ2-7; D is perhaps TRBD1 or TRBD2 (5 bases each). CDR3 size: 12 residues. The germline V and J ends were trimmed by 11 bases and 2 bases, with 13 bases remaining between them. Germline V gene sequence: CDR1 SEHNR, CDR2 FQNEAQ (reference sequence). The CDR3 coding sequence is TGTGCCCTGGGGGATAAAACCTACGAGCAGTACTTC. This gives the protein CALGDKTYEQYF.